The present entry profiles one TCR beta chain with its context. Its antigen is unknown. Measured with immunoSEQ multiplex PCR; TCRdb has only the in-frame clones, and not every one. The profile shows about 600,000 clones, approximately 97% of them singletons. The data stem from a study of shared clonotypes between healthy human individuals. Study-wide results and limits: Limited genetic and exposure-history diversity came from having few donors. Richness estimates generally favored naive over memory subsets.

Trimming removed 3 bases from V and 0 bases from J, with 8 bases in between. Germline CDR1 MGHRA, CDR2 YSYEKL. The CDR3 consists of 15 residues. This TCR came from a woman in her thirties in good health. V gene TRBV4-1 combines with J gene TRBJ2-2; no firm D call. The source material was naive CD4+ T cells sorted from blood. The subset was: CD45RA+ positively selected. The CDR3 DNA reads TGCGCCAGCAGCCACGGTGGAGCGAACACCGGGGAGCTGTTTTTT. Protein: CASSHGGANTGELFF.